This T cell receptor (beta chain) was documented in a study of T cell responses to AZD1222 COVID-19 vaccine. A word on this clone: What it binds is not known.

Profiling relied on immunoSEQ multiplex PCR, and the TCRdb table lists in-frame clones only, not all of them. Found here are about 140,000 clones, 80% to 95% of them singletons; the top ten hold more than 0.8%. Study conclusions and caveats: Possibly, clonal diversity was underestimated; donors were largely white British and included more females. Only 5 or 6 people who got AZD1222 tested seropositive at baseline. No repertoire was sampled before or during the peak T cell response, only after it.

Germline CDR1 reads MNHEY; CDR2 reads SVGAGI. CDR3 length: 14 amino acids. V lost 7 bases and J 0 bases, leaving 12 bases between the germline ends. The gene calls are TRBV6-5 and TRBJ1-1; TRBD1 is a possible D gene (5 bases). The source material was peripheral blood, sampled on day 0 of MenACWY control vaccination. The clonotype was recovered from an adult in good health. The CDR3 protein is CASMFKGLNTEAFF. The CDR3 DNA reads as TGTGCCAGCATGTTTAAGGGGTTGAACACTGAAGCTTTCTTT.